The rows below give T cell receptor beta chains drawn from one sample of a study of blood T cells in healthy people across ages. MiXCR was run by TCRdb on the 5' RACE reads, yielding one entry per CDR3 protein. Among approximately 1,700,000 distinct CDR3 sequences listed, around 42% were seen once. The sequenced sample was blood. These TCRs come from a human donor in good health. Both conserved end residues are part of each CDR3. Fields, in order: D gene, V gene, clone size, J gene, CDR3 DNA, CDR3 protein. The D gene is left open where the match is weak. Size is stated for part of the rows, as once, few or many counts, or as a class when the clone is expanded.

D: TRBD2
V: TRBV7-2
size: NA
J: TRBJ2-4
DNA: TGTGCCAGCAACGAGCGGGGGCGTTTAAACATTCAGTACTTC
CDR3: CASNERGRLNIQYF

D: NA
V: TRBV10-3
size: NA
J: TRBJ1-5
DNA: TGTGCCGCCAACACAAACAATCAGCCCCAGCATTTT
CDR3: CAANTNNQPQHF

D: TRBD1
V: TRBV2
size: few
J: TRBJ2-7
DNA: TGTGCCAGCACTCAGGACAGGGGAGGCGAGCAGTACTTC
CDR3: CASTQDRGGEQYF

D: NA
V: TRBV5-1
size: NA
J: TRBJ2-7
DNA: TGCGCCAGCAGCACGGTGGGAAAAACCTACGAGCAGTACTTC
CDR3: CASSTVGKTYEQYF

D: NA
V: TRBV12-3/TRBV12-4
size: many
J: TRBJ2-5
DNA: TGTGCCAGCAGCCAAGGGGGGCATGAGACCCAGTACTTC
CDR3: CASSQGGHETQYF

D: TRBD1
V: TRBV2
size: few
J: TRBJ2-7
DNA: TGTGCCAGCAGTGACCCGGGACAGGGGGCTTCCACCTACGAGCAGTACTTC
CDR3: CASSDPGQGASTYEQYF

D: NA
V: TRBV5-1
size: NA
J: TRBJ2-7
DNA: TGCGCCAGCAGCAAAGACCCACGGGGGAAGGGGTACGAGCAGTACTTC
CDR3: CASSKDPRGKGYEQYF

D: NA
V: TRBV29-1
size: few
J: TRBJ2-3
DNA: TGCAGCGTTGGATTTCTTCGTCCGGGTTCAGATACGCAGTATTTT
CDR3: CSVGFLRPGSDTQYF

D: NA
V: TRBV6-5
size: NA
J: TRBJ1-2
DNA: TGCGCCAGCAGGAAATACAGGGAAGGCTACACCTTC
CDR3: CASRKYREGYTF

D: TRBD1
V: TRBV12-3/TRBV12-4
size: few
J: TRBJ2-7
DNA: TGTGCCAGCAGCTACGGGACAGGAGTCGAGCAGTACTTC
CDR3: CASSYGTGVEQYF

D: NA
V: TRBV15
size: few
J: TRBJ2-1
DNA: TGTGCCACCAGCAGAGATTTCTCCGACAGGGAGCAGTTCTTC
CDR3: CATSRDFSDREQFF

D: TRBD1
V: TRBV15
size: NA
J: TRBJ2-7
DNA: TGTGCCACCAGCAGAGATCTTGGACAGGGCTACGAGCAGTACTTC
CDR3: CATSRDLGQGYEQYF

D: NA
V: TRBV9
size: NA
J: TRBJ1-2
DNA: TGTGCCAGCAGCGTAGGCCCGACCAGGGACGGCCACACCTTC
CDR3: CASSVGPTRDGHTF

D: NA
V: TRBV20-1
size: NA
J: TRBJ1-2
DNA: TGCAGTGCGCAACAGGATCCTAACTATGGCTACACCTTC
CDR3: CSAQQDPNYGYTF

D: NA
V: TRBV9
size: few
J: TRBJ1-6
DNA: TGTGCCAGCAGCGTAGTAGAGGGATATTCACCCCTCCACTTT
CDR3: CASSVVEGYSPLHF

D: TRBD2
V: TRBV10-3
size: NA
J: TRBJ2-3
DNA: TGTGCCATCAGAGACCTAGCGGGGGGGCTGACAGATACGCAGTATTTT
CDR3: CAIRDLAGGLTDTQYF